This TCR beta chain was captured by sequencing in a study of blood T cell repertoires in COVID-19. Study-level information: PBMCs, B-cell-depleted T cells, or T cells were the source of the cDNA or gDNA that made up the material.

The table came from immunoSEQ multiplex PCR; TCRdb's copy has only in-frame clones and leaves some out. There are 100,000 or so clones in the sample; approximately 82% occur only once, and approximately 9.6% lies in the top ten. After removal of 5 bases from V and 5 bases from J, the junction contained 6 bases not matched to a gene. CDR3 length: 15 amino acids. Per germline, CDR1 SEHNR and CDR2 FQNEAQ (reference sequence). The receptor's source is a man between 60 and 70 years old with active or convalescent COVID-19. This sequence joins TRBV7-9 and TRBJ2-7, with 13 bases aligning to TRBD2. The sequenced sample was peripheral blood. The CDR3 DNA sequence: TGTGCCAGCAGCATAGGACTAGCGGGAGTCGACGAGCAGTACTTC. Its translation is CASSIGLAGVDEQYF. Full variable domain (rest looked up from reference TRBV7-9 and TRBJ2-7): DTGVSQNPRHKITKRGQNVTFRCDPISEHNRLYWYRQTLGQGPEFLTYFQNEAQLEKSRLLSDRFSAERPKGSFSTLEIQRTEQGDSAMYLCASSIGLAGVDEQYFGPGTRLTVT.